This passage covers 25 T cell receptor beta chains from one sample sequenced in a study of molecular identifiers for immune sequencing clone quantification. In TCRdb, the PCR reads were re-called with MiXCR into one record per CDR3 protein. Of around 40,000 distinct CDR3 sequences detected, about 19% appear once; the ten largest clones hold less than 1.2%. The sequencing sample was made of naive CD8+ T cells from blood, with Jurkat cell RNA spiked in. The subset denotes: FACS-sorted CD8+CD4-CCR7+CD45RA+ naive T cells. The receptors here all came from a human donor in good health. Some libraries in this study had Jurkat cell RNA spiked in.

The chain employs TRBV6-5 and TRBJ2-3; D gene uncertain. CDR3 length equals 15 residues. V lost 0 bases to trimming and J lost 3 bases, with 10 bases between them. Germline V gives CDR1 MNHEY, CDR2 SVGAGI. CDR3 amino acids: CASSYSFSRTDTQYF. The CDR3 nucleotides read TGTGCCAGCAGTTACTCGTTTTCTAGGACAGATACGCAGTATTTT.

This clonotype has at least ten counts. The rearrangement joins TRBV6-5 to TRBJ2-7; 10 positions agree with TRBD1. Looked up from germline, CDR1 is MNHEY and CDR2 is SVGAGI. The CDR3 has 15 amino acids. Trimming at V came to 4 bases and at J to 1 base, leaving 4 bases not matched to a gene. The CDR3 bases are TGTGCCAGCAGTTTAGGACAGGGGGTATCCTACGAGCAGTACTTC. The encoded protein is CASSLGQGVSYEQYF.

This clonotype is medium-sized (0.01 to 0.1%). The CDR3 loop is CASSQHGTPINIQYF. The CDR3 DNA sequence: TGCGCCAGCAGCCAACACGGGACCCCCATAAACATTCAGTACTTC. The V gene is TRBV4-3, the J gene TRBJ2-4; either TRBD1 or TRBD2 may fit D (5 bases each). Germline lookup yields CDR1 LGHNA and CDR2 YSLEER. V dropped 2 bases and J dropped 6 bases, with 14 bases sitting between them. This CDR3 region has 15 residues.

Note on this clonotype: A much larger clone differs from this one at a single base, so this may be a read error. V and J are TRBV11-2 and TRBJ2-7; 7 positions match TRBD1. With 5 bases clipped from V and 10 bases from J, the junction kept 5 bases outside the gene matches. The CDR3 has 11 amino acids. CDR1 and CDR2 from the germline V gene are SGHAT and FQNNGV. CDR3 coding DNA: TGTGCCAGCAGCCCCGGGACAGCCCAGTACTTC. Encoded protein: CASSPGTAQYF.

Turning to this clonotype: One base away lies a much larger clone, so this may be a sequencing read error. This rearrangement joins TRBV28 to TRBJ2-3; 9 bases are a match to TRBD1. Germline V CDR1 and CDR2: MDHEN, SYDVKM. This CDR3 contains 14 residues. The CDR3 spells CASTGTGTQGTQCF. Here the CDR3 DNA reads TGTGCCAGCACCGGGACAGGGACCCAGGGTACGCAGTGTTTT. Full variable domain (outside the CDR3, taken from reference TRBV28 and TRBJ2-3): DVKVTQSSRYLVKRTGEKVFLECVQDMDHENMFWYRQDPGLGLRLIYFSYDVKMKEKGDIPEGYSVSREKKERFSLILESASTNQTSMYLCASTGTGTQGTQCFGPGTRLTVL.

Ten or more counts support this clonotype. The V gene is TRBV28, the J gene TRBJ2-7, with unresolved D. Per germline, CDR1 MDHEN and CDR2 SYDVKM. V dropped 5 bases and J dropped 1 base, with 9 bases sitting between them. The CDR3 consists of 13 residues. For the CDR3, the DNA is TGTGCCAGCAGTCCGAATTGGTCCTACGAGCAGTACTTC. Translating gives CASSPNWSYEQYF.

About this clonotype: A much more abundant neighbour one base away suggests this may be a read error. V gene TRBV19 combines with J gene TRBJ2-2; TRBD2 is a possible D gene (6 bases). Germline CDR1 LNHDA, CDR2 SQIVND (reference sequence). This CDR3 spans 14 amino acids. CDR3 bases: TGTGCCAGTACGGCAGCCGGGCCCTACCGGGAGCTGGTTTTT. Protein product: CASTAAGPYRELVF.

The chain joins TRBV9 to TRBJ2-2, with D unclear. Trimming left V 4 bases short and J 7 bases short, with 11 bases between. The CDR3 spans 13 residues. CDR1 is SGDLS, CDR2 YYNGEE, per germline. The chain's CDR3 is CASSIGWSGELFF. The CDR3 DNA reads TGTGCCAGCAGCATAGGGTGGAGCGGGGAGCTGTTTTTT.

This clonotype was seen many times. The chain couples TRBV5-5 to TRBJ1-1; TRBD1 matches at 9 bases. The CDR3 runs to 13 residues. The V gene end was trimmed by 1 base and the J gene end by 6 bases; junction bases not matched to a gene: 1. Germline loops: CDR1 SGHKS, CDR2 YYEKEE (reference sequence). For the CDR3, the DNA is TGTGCCAGCAGCTTGCACAGGGGGCCTGAAGCTTTCTTT. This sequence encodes CASSLHRGPEAFF. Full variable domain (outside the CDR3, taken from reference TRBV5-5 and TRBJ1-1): DAGVTQSPTHLIKTRGQQVTLRCSPISGHKSVSWYQQVLGQGPQFIFQYYEKEERGRGNFPDRFSARQFPNYSSELNVNALLLGDSALYLCASSLHRGPEAFFGQGTRLTVV.

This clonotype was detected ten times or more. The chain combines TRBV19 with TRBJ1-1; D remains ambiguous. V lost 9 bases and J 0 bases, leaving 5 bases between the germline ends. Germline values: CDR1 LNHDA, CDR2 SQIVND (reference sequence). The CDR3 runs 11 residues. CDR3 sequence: CASYLNTEAFF. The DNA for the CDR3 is TGTGCCAGCTATCTGAACACTGAAGCTTTCTTT.

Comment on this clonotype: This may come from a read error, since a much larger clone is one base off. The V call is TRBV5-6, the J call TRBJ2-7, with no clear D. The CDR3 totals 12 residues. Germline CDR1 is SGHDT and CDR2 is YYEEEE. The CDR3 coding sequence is TGTGCCAGCAGCTCCGAAGTCTACGGGCAGTACTTC. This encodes CASSSEVYGQYF. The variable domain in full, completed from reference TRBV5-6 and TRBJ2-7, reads DAGVTQSPTHLIKTRGQQVTLRCSPKSGHDTVSWYQQALGQGPQFIFQYYEEEERQRGNFPDRFSGHQFPNYSSELNVNALLLGDSALYLCASSSEVYGQYFGPGTRLTVT.

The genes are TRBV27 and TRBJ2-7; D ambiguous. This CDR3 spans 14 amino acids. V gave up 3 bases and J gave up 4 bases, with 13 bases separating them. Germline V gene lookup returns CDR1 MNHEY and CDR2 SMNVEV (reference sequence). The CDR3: CASSFSPKGYEQYF. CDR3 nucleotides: TGTGCCAGCAGTTTTTCACCGAAGGGTTACGAGCAGTACTTC.

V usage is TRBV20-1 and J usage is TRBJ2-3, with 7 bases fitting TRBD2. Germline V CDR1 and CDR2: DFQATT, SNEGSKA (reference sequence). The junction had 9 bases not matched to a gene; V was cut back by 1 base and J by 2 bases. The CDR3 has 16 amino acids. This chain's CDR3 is CSARGDGAGYTDTQYF. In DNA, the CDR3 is TGCAGTGCTAGAGGAGACGGAGCGGGGTACACAGATACGCAGTATTTT.

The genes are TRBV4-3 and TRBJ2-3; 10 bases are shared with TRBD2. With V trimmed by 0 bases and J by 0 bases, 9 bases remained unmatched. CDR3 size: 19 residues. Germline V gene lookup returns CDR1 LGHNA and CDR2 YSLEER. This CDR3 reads CASSQEGLAGVTSTDTQYF. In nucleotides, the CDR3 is TGCGCCAGCAGCCAAGAGGGGCTAGCGGGGGTTACTAGCACAGATACGCAGTATTTT.

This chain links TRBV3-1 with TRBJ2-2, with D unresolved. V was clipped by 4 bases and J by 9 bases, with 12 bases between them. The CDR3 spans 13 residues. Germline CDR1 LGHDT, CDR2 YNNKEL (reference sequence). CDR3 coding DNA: TGTGCCAGCAGCCCCCTGAGTTCTTGGGAGCTGTTTTTT. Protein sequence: CASSPLSSWELFF.

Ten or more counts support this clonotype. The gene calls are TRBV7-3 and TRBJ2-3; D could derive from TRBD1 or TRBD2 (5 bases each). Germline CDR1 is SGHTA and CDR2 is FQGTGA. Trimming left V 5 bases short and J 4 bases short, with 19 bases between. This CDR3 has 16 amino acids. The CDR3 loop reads CASSAWGYQNADTQYF. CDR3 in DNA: TGTGCCAGCAGCGCATGGGGGTATCAGAACGCAGATACGCAGTATTTT.

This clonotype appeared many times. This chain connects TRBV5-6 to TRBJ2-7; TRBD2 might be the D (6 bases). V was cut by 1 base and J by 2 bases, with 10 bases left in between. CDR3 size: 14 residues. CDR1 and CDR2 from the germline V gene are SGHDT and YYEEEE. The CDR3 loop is CASSLSGSTYEQYF. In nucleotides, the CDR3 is TGTGCCAGCAGCTTGTCCGGGAGTACCTACGAGCAGTACTTC.

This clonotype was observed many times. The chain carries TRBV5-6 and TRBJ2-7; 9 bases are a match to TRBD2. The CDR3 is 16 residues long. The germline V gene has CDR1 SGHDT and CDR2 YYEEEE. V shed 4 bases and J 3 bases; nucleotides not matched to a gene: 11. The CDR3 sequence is CASSRWREGRFYEQYF. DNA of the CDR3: TGTGCCAGCAGCCGATGGCGGGAGGGCCGGTTCTACGAGCAGTACTTC.

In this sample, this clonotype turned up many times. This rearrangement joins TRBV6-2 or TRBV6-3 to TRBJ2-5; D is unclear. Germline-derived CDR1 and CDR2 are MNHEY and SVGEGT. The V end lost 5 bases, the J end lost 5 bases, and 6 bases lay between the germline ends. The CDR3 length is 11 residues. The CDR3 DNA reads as TGTGCCAGCAGTAACATGGAGACCCAGTACTTC. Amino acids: CASSNMETQYF.

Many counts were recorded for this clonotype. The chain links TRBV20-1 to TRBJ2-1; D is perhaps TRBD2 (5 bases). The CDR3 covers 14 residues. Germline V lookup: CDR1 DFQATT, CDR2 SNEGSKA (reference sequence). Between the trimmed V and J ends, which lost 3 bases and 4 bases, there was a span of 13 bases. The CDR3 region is CSARGGSPYNEQFF. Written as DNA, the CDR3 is TGCAGTGCTAGGGGTGGGAGTCCATACAATGAGCAGTTCTTC.

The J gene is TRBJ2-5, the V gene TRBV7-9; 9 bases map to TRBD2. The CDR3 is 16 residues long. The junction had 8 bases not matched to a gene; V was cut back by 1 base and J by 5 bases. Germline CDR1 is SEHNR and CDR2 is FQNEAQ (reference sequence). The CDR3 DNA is TGTGCCAGCAGCTTAGTGCCGGCTAGCGGGACTGAGACCCAGTACTTC. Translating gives CASSLVPASGTETQYF.

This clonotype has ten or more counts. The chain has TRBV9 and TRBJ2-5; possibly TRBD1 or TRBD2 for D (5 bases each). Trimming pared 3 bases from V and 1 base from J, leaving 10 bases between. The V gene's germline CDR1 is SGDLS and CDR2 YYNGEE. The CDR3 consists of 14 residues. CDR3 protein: CASSEGRIQETQYF. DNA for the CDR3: TGTGCCAGCAGCGAGGGACGGATCCAAGAGACCCAGTACTTC.

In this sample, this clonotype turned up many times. Here the CDR3 reads CASRPELFGNTEAFF. As DNA, the CDR3 is TGTGCCAGCAGGCCCGAGCTCTTCGGAAACACTGAAGCTTTCTTT. The chain uses TRBV6-1 and TRBJ1-1; no clear D gene. Deletions cut 6 bases from V and 2 bases from J, with 16 bases between. The CDR3 consists of 15 residues. From germline, CDR1 is MNHNS and CDR2 SASEGT.

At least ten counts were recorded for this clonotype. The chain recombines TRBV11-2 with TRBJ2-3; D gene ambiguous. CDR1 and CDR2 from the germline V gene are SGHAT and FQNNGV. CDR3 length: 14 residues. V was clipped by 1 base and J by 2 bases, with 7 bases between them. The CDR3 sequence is CASSLVVPTDTQYF. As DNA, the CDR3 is TGTGCCAGCAGCTTAGTCGTGCCCACAGATACGCAGTATTTT.

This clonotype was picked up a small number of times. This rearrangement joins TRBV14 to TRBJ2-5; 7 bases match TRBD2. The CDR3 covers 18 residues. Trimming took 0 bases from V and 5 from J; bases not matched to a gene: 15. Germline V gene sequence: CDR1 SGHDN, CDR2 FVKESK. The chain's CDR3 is CASSQDGSLRERIETQYF. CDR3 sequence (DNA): TGTGCCAGCAGCCAAGATGGCTCTCTGCGGGAGAGGATTGAGACCCAGTACTTC.